The rows below give T cell receptor beta chains drawn from one sample of a study of neoadjuvant anti-PD-1 for oral cavity cancer. TCRdb's copy holds only in-frame clones and misses some; the assay was immunoSEQ multiplex PCR. Altogether under 6,500 clones are present, about 57% being singletons, with the ten largest covering around 6.8%. The specimen comprised tumor tissue, sampled after nivolumab (anti-PD-1) treatment. The receptors here all came from a person between 40 and 85 years old with oral cavity squamous cell carcinoma. CDR3s include the opening cysteine and the closing phenylalanine or tryptophan. Each record gives: V gene, CDR3 protein.

v_gene: TRBV7-2; CDR3aa: CASSRGLGNTEAFF
v_gene: TRBV7-9; CDR3aa: CASSLAMGQGIHNEQFF
v_gene: TRBV19; CDR3aa: CASIGTGRRNNQPQHF
v_gene: TRBV4-1; CDR3aa: CASSQSGTGFVGANVLTF
v_gene: TRBV7-8; CDR3aa: CASSLELGYQETQYF
v_gene: TRBV4-2; CDR3aa: CASSQEKKGPDTQYF
v_gene: TRBV11-2; CDR3aa: CASTRGASTYEQYF
v_gene: TRBV10-1; CDR3aa: CASSEGGWGYEQYF
v_gene: TRBV4-2; CDR3aa: CASSQDHRTRATDTQYF
v_gene: TRBV7-9; CDR3aa: CASSPSAWGAGIYNEQFF
v_gene: TRBV20-1; CDR3aa: CSASRGDTQYF
v_gene: TRBV11-3; CDR3aa: CASSLETKDNQPQHF
v_gene: TRBV28; CDR3aa: CASSRPVTHQPQHF
v_gene: TRBV19; CDR3aa: CASSIAQGNQPQHF
v_gene: TRBV2; CDR3aa: CASSVLQEQPQHF
v_gene: TRBV5-1; CDR3aa: CASSLGTGDAYEQYF
v_gene: TRBV19; CDR3aa: CASSITRAGGNEQFF
v_gene: TRBV7-3; CDR3aa: CASSFVSGAAGELFF
v_gene: TRBV19; CDR3aa: CASSILGVPVNEQFF
v_gene: TRBV19; CDR3aa: CASTSGGSMNTEAFF
v_gene: TRBV5-5; CDR3aa: CASSLARGPYGYTF
v_gene: TRBV5-1; CDR3aa: CASSLTGTGGIETQYF
v_gene: TRBV28; CDR3aa: CASRSTGGETQYF
v_gene: TRBV4-1; CDR3aa: CASSQETRRGHGVRQYF
v_gene: TRBV10-3; CDR3aa: CAIRSDRGQGTEAFF
v_gene: TRBV30; CDR3aa: CAWSVRGGLAGTEQYF
v_gene: TRBV19; CDR3aa: CASSIDSVSYGYTF
v_gene: TRBV28; CDR3aa: CASRLSGNYGYTF
v_gene: TRBV18; CDR3aa: CASSLKENTEAFF
v_gene: TRBV10-2; CDR3aa: CASIARNRGNTEAFF
v_gene: TRBV5-4; CDR3aa: CASSLGQGNEQYF
v_gene: TRBV29-1; CDR3aa: CSGGSGIGVGELFF
v_gene: TRBV9; CDR3aa: CASSISGKADTQYF
v_gene: TRBV27; CDR3aa: CASSLTPGQGADTQYF
v_gene: TRBV5-8; CDR3aa: CASSGGLEQVNTEAFF
v_gene: TRBV28; CDR3aa: CASSYGEQFF
v_gene: TRBV11-2; CDR3aa: CASSRPQGNTIYF
v_gene: TRBV4-2; CDR3aa: CASSQEGRGASTDTQYF
v_gene: TRBV7-9; CDR3aa: CASSFPRTSGGSSYEQYF
v_gene: TRBV5-1; CDR3aa: CASSLAWGGGNDSPLHF
v_gene: TRBV27; CDR3aa: CASSPWVTRGSNEKLFF
v_gene: TRBV2; CDR3aa: CASSDRRDSPLHF
v_gene: TRBV7-9; CDR3aa: CASATGRRLFF
v_gene: TRBV14; CDR3aa: CASSNRDFSYEQYF
v_gene: TRBV6-5; CDR3aa: CASSLGLAGDEQYF
v_gene: TRBV5-4; CDR3aa: CASSLAGAGNQPQHF
v_gene: TRBV7-7; CDR3aa: CASSLETSGAYNEQFF
v_gene: TRBV2; CDR3aa: CASTRGLAGGPQGEQYF
v_gene: TRBV7-2; CDR3aa: CASSLAAYNEQFF
v_gene: TRBV5-4; CDR3aa: CASSLQAAGELFF
v_gene: TRBV19; CDR3aa: CASSPVLNTEAFF
v_gene: TRBV11-3; CDR3aa: CASSFRWRERPSGANVLTF
v_gene: TRBV6-5; CDR3aa: CASDYTQYF
v_gene: TRBV10-2; CDR3aa: CASTEDIGPSQPQHF
v_gene: TRBV28; CDR3aa: CASRGRPEAFF
v_gene: TRBV28; CDR3aa: CASSLTSGTGGADTQYF
v_gene: TRBV19; CDR3aa: CASSMTRNIQYF